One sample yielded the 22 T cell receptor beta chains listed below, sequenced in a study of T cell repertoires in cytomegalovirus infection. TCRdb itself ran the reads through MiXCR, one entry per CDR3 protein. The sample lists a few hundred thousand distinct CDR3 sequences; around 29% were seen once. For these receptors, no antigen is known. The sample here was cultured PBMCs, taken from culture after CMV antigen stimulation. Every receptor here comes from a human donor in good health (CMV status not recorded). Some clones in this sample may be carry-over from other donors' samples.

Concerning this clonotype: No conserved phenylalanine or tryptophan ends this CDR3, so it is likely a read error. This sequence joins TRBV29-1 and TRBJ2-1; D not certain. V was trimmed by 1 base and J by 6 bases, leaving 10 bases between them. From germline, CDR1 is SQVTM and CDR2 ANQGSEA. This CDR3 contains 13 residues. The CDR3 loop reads CSVEVPGPNEQFY. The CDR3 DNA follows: TGCAGCGTTGAAGTTCCCGGACCCAATGAGCAGTTCTAC.

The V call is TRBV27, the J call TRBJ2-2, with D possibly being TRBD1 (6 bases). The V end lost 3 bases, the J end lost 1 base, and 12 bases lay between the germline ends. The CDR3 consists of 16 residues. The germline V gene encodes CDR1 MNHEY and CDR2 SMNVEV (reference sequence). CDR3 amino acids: CASSLGEQGNTGELFF. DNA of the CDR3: TGTGCCAGCAGTTTGGGGGAACAGGGGAACACCGGGGAGCTGTTTTTT.

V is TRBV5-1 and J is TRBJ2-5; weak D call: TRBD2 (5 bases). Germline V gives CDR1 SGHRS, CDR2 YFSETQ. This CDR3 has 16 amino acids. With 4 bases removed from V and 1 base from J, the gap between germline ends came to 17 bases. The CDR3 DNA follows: TGCGCCAGCAGCATTGCTAGCTCTAGGATCCAAGAGACCCAGTACTTC. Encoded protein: CASSIASSRIQETQYF.

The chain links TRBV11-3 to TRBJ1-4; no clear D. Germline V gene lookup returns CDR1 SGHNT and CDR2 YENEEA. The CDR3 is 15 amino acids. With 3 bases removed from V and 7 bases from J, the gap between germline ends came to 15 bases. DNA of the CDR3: TGTGCCAGCAGCTTCGGGAGTCGGAAAACTGAAAAACTGTTTTTT. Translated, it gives CASSFGSRKTEKLFF.

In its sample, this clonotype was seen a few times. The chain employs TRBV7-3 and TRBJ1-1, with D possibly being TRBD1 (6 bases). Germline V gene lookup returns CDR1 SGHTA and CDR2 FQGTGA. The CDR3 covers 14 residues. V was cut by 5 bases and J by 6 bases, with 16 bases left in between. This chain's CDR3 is CASSPQGFGSEAFF. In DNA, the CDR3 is TGTGCCAGCAGCCCACAGGGATTCGGTTCTGAAGCTTTCTTT. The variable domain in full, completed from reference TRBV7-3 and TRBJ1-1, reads GAGVSQTPSNKVTEKGKYVELRCDPISGHTALYWYRQSLGQGPEFLIYFQGTGAADDSGLPNDRFFAVRPEGSVSTLKIQRTERGDSAVYLCASSPQGFGSEAFFGQGTRLTVV.

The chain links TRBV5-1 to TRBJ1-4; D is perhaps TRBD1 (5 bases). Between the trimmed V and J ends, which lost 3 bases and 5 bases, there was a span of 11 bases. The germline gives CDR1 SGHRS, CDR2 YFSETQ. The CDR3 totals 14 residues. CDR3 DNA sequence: TGCGCCAGCAGCTGGGACGGACCCAATGAAAAACTGTTTTTT. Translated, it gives CASSWDGPNEKLFF.

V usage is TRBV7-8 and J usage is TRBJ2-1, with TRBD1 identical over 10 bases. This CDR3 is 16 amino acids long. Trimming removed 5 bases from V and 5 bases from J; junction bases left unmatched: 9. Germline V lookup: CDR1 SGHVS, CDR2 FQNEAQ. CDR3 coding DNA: TGTGCCAGCAGCCCCCACGGGGACAGGGGTAACAATGAGCAGTTCTTC. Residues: CASSPHGDRGNNEQFF.

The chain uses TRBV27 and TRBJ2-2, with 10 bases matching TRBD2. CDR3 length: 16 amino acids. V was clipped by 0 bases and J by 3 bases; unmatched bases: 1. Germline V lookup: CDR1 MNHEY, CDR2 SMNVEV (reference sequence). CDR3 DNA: TGTGCCAGCAGTTTATCTAGCGGGAGGTACACCGGGGAGCTGTTTTTT. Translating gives CASSLSSGRYTGELFF.

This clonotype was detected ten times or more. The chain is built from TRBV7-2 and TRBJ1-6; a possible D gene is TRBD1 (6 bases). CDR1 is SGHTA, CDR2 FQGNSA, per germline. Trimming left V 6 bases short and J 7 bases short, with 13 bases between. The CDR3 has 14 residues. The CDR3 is CASSAGTPNSPLHF. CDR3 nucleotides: TGTGCCAGCAGTGCCGGGACACCCAATTCACCCCTCCACTTT.

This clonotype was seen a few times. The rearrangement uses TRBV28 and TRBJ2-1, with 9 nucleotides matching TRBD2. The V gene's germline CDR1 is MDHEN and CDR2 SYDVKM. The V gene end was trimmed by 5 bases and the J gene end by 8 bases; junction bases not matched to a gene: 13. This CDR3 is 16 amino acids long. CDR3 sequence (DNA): TGTGCCAGCAGTCCCCCAGGAGCGGGAGGCCGCCATGAGCAGTTCTTC. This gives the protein CASSPPGAGGRHEQFF.

CDR3 region: CASREELAGADTQYF. The CDR3 nucleotides read TGTGCCAGCAGGGAGGAACTAGCGGGTGCAGATACGCAGTATTTT. The rearrangement joins TRBV2 to TRBJ2-3, with 9 bases identical to TRBD2. Germline V gene sequence: CDR1 SNHLY, CDR2 FYNNEI. Losses at the gene ends were 6 bases for V and 4 bases for J; bases not matched to a gene: 8. The CDR3 consists of 15 residues.

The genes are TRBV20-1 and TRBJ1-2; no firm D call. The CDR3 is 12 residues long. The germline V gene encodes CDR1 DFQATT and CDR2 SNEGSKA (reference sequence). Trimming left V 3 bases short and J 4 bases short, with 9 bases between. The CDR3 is CSASLRSYGYTF. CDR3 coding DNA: TGCAGTGCTAGCCTCCGTTCCTATGGCTACACCTTC.

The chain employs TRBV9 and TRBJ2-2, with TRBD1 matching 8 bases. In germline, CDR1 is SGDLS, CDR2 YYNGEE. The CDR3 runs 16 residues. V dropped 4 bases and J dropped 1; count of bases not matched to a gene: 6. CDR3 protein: CASSPSGTGNTGELFF. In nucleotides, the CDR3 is TGTGCCAGCAGCCCCTCCGGGACAGGGAACACCGGGGAGCTGTTTTTT. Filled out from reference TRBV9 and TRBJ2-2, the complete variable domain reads DSGVTQTPKHLITATGQRVTLRCSPRSGDLSVYWYQQSLDQGLQFLIQYYNGEERAKGNILERFSAQQFPDLHSELNLSSLELGDSALYFCASSPSGTGNTGELFFGEGSRLTVL.

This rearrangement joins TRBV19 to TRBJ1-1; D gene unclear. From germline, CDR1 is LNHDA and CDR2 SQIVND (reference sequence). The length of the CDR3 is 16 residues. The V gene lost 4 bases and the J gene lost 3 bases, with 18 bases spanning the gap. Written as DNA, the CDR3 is TGTGCCAGTAGTAGCCACAGAGCGGGCGCAGACACTGAAGCTTTCTTT. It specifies CASSSHRAGADTEAFF.

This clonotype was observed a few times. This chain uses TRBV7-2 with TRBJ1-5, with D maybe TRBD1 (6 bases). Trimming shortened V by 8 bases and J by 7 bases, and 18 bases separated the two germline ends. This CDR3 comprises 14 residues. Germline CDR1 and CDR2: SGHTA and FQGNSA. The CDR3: CASGNTGTIQPQHF. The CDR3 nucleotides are TGTGCCAGCGGAAATACAGGGACGATCCAGCCCCAGCATTTT.

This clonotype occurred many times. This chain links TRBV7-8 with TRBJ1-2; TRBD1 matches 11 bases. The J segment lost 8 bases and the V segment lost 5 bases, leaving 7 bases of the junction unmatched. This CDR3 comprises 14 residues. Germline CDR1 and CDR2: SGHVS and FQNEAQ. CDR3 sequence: CASSPRTGGYGYTF. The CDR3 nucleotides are TGTGCCAGCAGCCCTCGGACAGGGGGCTACGGCTACACCTTC.

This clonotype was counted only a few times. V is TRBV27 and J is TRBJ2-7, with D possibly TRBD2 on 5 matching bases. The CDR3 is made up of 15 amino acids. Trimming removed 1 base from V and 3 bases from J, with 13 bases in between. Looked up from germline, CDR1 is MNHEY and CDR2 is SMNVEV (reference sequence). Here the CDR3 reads CASSLFPGTLYEQYF. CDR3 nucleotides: TGTGCCAGCAGTTTATTTCCGGGAACGCTCTACGAGCAGTACTTC.

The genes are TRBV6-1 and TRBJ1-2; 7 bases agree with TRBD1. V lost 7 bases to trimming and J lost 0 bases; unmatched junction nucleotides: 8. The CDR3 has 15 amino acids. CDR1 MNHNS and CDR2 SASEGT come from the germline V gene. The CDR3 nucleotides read TGTGCCAGCAAATCGGGACAGAACTCTAACTATGGCTACACCTTC. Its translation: CASKSGQNSNYGYTF.

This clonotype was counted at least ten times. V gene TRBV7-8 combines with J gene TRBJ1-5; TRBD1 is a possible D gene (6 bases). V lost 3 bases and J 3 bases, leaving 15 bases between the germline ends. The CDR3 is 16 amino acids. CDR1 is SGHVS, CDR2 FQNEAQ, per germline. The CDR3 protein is CASSFFPAGHNQPQHF. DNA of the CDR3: TGTGCCAGCAGCTTCTTCCCGGCGGGACACAATCAGCCCCAGCATTTT. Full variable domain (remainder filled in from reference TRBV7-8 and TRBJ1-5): GAGVSQSPRYKVAKRGQDVALRCDPISGHVSLFWYQQALGQGPEFLTYFQNEAQLDKSGLPSDRFFAERPEGSVSTLKIQRTQQEDSAVYLCASSFFPAGHNQPQHFGDGTRLSIL.

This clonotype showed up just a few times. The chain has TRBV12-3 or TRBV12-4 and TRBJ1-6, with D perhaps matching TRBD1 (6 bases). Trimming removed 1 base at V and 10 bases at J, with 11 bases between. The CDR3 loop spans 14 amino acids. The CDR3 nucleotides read TGTGCCAGCAGTTTAGACCCTCAGGGGTCACCCCTCCACTTT. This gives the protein CASSLDPQGSPLHF.

This chain's CDR3 is CASSFVGSNQPQHF. CDR3 DNA sequence: TGTGCCAGTAGCTTTGTGGGGAGCAATCAGCCCCAGCATTTT. The rearrangement links TRBV19 to TRBJ1-5; D is undetermined. Germline V gene data show CDR1 as LNHDA and CDR2 as SQIVND (reference sequence). The CDR3 runs to 14 residues. V dropped 6 bases and J dropped 1 base, with 10 bases sitting between them.

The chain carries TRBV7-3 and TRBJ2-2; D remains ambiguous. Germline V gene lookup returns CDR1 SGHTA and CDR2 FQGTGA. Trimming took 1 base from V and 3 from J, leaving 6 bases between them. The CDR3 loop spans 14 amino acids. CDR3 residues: CASSLNGDTGELFF. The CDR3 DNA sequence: TGTGCCAGCAGCTTAAATGGGGACACCGGGGAGCTGTTTTTT. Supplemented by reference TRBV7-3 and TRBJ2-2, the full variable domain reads GAGVSQTPSNKVTEKGKYVELRCDPISGHTALYWYRQSLGQGPEFLIYFQGTGAADDSGLPNDRFFAVRPEGSVSTLKIQRTERGDSAVYLCASSLNGDTGELFFGEGSRLTVL.